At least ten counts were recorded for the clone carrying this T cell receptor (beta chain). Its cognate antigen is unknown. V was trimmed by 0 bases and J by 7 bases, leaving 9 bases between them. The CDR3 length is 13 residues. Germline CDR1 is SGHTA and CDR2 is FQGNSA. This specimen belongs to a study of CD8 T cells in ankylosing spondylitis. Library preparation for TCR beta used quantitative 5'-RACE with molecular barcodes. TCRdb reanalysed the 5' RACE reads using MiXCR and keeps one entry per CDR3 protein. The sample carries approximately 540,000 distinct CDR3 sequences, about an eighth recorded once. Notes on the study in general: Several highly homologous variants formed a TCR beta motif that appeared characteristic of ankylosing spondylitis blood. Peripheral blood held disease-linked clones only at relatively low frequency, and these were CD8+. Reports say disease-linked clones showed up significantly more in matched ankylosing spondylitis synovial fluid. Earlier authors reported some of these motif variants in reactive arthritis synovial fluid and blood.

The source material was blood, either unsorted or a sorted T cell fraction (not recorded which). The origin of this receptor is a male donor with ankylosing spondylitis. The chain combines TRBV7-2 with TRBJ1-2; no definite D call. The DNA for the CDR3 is TGTGCCAGCAGCTTAGCTTCCAGCACTGGCTACACCTTC. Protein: CASSLASSTGYTF.